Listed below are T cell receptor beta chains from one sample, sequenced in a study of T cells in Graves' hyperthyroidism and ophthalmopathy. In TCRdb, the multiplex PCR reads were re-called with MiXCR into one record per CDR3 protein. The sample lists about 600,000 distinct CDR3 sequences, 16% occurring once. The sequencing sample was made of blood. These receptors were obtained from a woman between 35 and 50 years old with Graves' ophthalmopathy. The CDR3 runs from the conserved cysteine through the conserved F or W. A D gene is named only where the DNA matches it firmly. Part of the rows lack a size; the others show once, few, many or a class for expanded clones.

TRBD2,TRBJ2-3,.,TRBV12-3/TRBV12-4,CASSSTGGSGRADTQYF,TGTGCCAGCAGTTCTACTGGGGGTAGCGGGAGAGCAGATACGCAGTATTTT
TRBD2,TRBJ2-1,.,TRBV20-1,CSAWGVSGGQNEQFF,TGCAGTGCTTGGGGGGTTAGCGGGGGGCAGAATGAGCAGTTCTTC
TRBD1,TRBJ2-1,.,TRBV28,CASTPRTGVINEQFF,TGTGCCAGCACCCCCCGGACAGGGGTAATCAATGAGCAGTTCTTC
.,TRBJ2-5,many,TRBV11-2,CASTPFRAEETQYF,TGTGCCAGCACCCCCTTTCGAGCAGAAGAGACCCAGTACTTC
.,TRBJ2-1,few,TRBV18,CASSPPDLATVKFF,TGTGCCAGCTCACCACCGGATTTGGCCACCGTGAAGTTCTTC
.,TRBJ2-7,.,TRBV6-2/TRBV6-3,CASSYGYDYEQYF,TGTGCCAGCAGTTACGGGTATGACTACGAGCAGTACTTC
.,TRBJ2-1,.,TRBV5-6,CASSFGYMSSYNEQFF,TGTGCCAGCAGCTTCGGATACATGAGCTCCTACAATGAGCAGTTCTTC
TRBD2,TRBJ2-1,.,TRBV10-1,CASSSIAGDNEQFF,TGCGCCAGCTCAAGCATAGCGGGAGACAATGAGCAGTTCTTC
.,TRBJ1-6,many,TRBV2,CASRDFLSPLHF,TGTGCCAGCAGGGATTTCCTTTCACCCCTCCACTTT
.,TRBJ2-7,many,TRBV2,CASSKTDYEQYF,TGTGCCAGCAGTAAAACAGACTACGAGCAGTACTTC
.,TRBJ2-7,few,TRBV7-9,CASSLTPGAGKGEQYF,TGTGCCAGCAGCTTAACCCCAGGGGCCGGAAAGGGAGAGCAGTACTTC
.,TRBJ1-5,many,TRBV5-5,CASSPEGSRGQPQHF,TGTGCCAGCAGCCCCGAGGGGAGCCGCGGGCAGCCCCAGCATTTT
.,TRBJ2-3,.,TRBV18,CASSPPRTSTDTQYF,TGTGCCAGCTCACCACCGAGGACTAGCACAGATACGCAGTATTTT
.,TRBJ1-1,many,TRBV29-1,CSVSRDGNTEAFF,TGCAGCGTCAGCCGGGACGGGAACACTGAAGCTTTCTTT
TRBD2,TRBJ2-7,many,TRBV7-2,CASSLRRAGTSGSYEQYF,TGTGCCAGCAGCCTTAGAAGGGCGGGGACTAGCGGGAGTTACGAGCAGTACTTC
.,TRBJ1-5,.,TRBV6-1,CASTGLRSNQPQHF,TGTGCCAGCACCGGACTGAGGAGCAATCAGCCCCAGCATTTT
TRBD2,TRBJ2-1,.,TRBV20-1,CSARDASGRRNEQFF,TGCAGTGCTAGAGATGCTAGCGGGAGAAGGAATGAGCAGTTCTTC
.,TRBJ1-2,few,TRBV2,CASSPGEDYGYTF,TGTGCCAGCAGTCCAGGGGAAGACTATGGCTACACCTTC
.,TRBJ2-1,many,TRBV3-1,CASSQSALPYNEQFF,TGTGCCAGCAGCCAATCGGCTCTTCCCTACAATGAGCAGTTCTTC
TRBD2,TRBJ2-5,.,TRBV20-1,CSGLGGGGQETQYF,TGCAGTGGCCTGGGGGGCGGGGGGCAAGAGACCCAGTACTTC
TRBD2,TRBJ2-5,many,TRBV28,CASSLGMREKETQYF,TGTGCCAGCAGTTTAGGCATGCGGGAGAAAGAGACCCAGTACTTC
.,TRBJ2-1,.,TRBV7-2,CASSHRAGGPEQFF,TGCGCCAGCAGCCATAGGGCAGGAGGTCCGGAGCAGTTCTTC
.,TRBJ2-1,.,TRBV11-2,CASSPIRGGAYNEQFF,TGTGCCAGCAGCCCCATCCGTGGGGGAGCTTACAATGAGCAGTTCTTC
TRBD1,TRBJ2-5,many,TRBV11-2,CASSLGIQGASKTQYF,TGTGCCAGCAGCTTAGGGATACAGGGGGCGTCAAAGACCCAGTACTTC
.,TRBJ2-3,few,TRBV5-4,CASSLPEAATDTQYF,TGTGCCAGCAGCTTGCCAGAAGCGGCCACAGATACGCAGTATTTT
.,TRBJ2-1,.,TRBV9,CASSVASSALNEQFF,TGTGCCAGCAGCGTAGCTTCCTCAGCTCTGAATGAGCAGTTCTTC
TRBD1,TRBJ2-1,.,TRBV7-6,CASSRSGDRANEQFF,TGTGCCAGCAGCCGTAGTGGGGACAGGGCAAATGAGCAGTTCTTC
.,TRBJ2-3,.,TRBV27,CASSPAGQGAQYF,TGTGCCAGCAGTCCCGCGGGTCAGGGTGCGCAGTATTTT
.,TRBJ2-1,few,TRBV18,CASSPPPGVNEQFF,TGTGCCAGCTCACCACCCCCAGGGGTGAATGAGCAGTTCTTC
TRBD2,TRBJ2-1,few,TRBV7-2,CASSPSGAQLLRQFF,TGTGCCAGCAGCCCAAGCGGGGCCCAACTACTAAGGCAGTTCTTC
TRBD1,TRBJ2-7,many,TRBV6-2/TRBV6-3,CASRGTVEYEQYF,TGTGCCAGCAGGGGGACAGTCGAATACGAGCAGTACTTC
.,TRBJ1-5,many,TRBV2,CASSGADLKGAQHF,TGTGCCAGCAGTGGGGCAGACCTAAAGGGAGCCCAGCATTTT
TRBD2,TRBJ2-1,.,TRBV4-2,CASSQVLAGGYNEQFF,TGTGCCAGCAGCCAAGTGCTAGCGGGGGGATACAATGAGCAGTTCTTC
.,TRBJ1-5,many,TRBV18,CASTREWNQPQHF,TGTGCCAGCACCAGGGAATGGAACCAGCCCCAGCATTTT
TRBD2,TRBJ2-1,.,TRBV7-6,CASSLGLAGNPGYNEQFF,TGTGCCAGCAGCTTGGGACTAGCGGGGAACCCAGGCTACAATGAGCAGTTCTTC
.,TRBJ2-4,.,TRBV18,CASSPLENIQYF,TGTGCCAGCTCACCACTGGAAAACATTCAGTACTTC
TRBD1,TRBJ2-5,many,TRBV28,CASSRTLGTVGTQYF,TGTGCCAGCAGTCGTACCCTCGGGACAGTAGGGACCCAGTACTTC
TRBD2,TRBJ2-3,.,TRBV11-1,CASSLDVAGGIRRTTDTQYF,TGTGCCAGCAGCTTAGACGTGGCGGGGGGGATCCGGCGCACGACAGATACGCAGTATTTT
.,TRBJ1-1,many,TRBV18,CASSRDTMNTEAFF,TGTGCCAGCTCTCGGGACACCATGAACACTGAAGCTTTCTTT
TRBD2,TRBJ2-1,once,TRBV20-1,CSAEGTSEYNEQFF,TGCAGTGCAGAAGGGACTAGCGAATACAATGAGCAGTTCTTC
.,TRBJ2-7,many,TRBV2,CASSVNHYEQYF,TGTGCCAGCAGTGTGAACCACTACGAGCAGTACTTC
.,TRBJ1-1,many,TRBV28,CASSLFWDTEAFF,TGTGCCAGCAGTTTATTTTGGGACACTGAAGCTTTCTTT
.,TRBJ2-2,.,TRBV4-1,CASQPNTGELFF,TGCGCCAGCCAACCGAACACCGGGGAGCTGTTTTTT
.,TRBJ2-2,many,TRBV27,CATSSRTMNTGELFF,TGTGCCACGAGTTCCAGGACAATGAACACCGGGGAGCTGTTTTTT
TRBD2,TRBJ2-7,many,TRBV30,CAWSTLAGRRAYEQYF,TGTGCCTGGAGTACCTTAGCGGGAAGGAGGGCGTACGAGCAGTACTTC
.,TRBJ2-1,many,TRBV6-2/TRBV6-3,CASSSQASASYNEQFF,TGTGCCAGCAGTTCCCAAGCTAGCGCCTCCTACAATGAGCAGTTCTTC
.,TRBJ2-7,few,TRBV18,CASSPNTGSYEQYF,TGTGCCAGCTCACCAAACACAGGGTCCTACGAGCAGTACTTC
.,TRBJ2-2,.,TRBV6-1,CASRGTYANTGELFF,TGTGCCAGCAGGGGGACATACGCGAACACCGGGGAGCTGTTTTTT
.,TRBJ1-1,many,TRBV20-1,CSATPRPSVGNTEAFF,TGCAGTGCTACCCCCAGGCCCTCGGTCGGGAACACTGAAGCTTTCTTT
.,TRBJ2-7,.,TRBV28,CASSWGRGNTREQYF,TGTGCCAGCAGTTGGGGCCGGGGGAACACCCGCGAGCAGTACTTC
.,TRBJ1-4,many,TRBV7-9,CASSLGGRAEKLFF,TGTGCCAGCAGCTTAGGGGGACGGGCTGAAAAACTGTTTTTT
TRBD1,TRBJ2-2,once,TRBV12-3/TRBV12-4,CASSMDRADTGELFF,TGTGCCAGCAGTATGGACAGGGCGGACACCGGGGAGCTGTTTTTT
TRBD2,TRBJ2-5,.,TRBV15,CATSGSLAGVNGETQYF,TGTGCCACCAGCGGAAGCTTAGCGGGAGTAAACGGAGAGACCCAGTACTTC
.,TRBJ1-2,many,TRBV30,CAWSGFRGYGYTF,TGTGCCTGGAGTGGTTTTCGCGGCTATGGCTACACCTTC
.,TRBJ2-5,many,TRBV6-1,CASSEEEPASFQETQYF,TGTGCCAGCAGTGAAGAGGAACCGGCGTCCTTCCAAGAGACCCAGTACTTC